This T cell receptor beta chain derives from a study of PD-1 blockade in classical Hodgkin lymphoma. The CDR3 runs to 12 residues. Germline CDR1 reads MNHEY; CDR2 reads SMNVEV (reference sequence). The trim removed 6 bases at V and 5 bases at J, leaving 3 bases unmatched. Sequenced by immunoSEQ multiplex PCR; TCRdb stores in-frame clones only, minus some. The sample gives approximately 100,000 clones, 80% to 95% of which show up once; roughly 2.8% is in the top ten. Brentuximab vedotin exposure varied, and every patient relapsed after autologous stem cell transplantation. The J gene is TRBJ2-5, the V gene TRBV27; 7 bases line up with TRBD2. Sequenced material: peripheral blood mononuclear cells (PBMCs), taken at baseline. The sequence was collected from a human donor with classical Hodgkin lymphoma. The CDR3 region is CASRRGGETQYF. CDR3 DNA: TGTGCCAGCAGGAGGGGAGGGGAGACCCAGTACTTC.